This T cell receptor beta chain was observed in a study of T cells in Graves' hyperthyroidism and ophthalmopathy. There were TCR beta CDR3 regions amplified from RNA transcripts. An initial round of RT-PCR targeting the TCR CDR3 relied on the HTBI primer set. TCRdb reprocessed the multiplex PCR reads via MiXCR and lists one record per CDR3 protein. The sample contains about 590,000 distinct CDR3 sequences, 15% to 19% of which appear only once. Germline CDR1 SGHAT, CDR2 FQNNGV. This CDR3 is built from 15 residues. The J segment lost 3 bases and the V segment lost 1 base, leaving 6 bases of the junction unmatched. Study-level results: Most thyroid clonotypes expanded above 0.001 appeared in blood too.

Many counts were recorded for this clonotype. Its cognate antigen is unknown. Newly diagnosed hyperthyroidism patients aged 18 to 65 years had disease lasting under 2 months. Uncontrolled infection, other autoimmune disease, pregnancy or lactation excluded patients. Fresh peripheral blood, around 9.3 ml, was the source of the PBMCs. The clonotype originates from a woman younger than 45 with Graves' hyperthyroidism. The chain carries TRBV11-2 and TRBJ2-7; TRBD2 aligns across 7 bases. Material for sequencing was blood. CDR3 amino acids: CASSLGFGGIYEQYF. The CDR3 DNA is TGTGCCAGCAGCTTAGGGTTCGGGGGGATCTACGAGCAGTACTTC.